Below, 26 T cell receptor beta chains from the same sample are listed, as sequenced in a study of T cell responses to AZD1222 COVID-19 vaccine. TCRdb keeps only in-frame clones here, not all; method: immunoSEQ multiplex PCR. The sample has 95,000 to 100,000 clones, more than 75% seen once. Sequencing used peripheral blood, obtained on day 0 of AZD1222 vaccination. These receptors came from an adult in good health.

This clone was recorded only once. The CDR3 nucleotides are TGCAGCGTTGAAGATCGGGGAGGGAATCAAGAGACCCAGTACTTC. Translation: CSVEDRGGNQETQYF. V usage is TRBV29-1 and J usage is TRBJ2-5; 7 bases line up with TRBD2. The CDR3 extends over 15 amino acids. Germline loops: CDR1 SQVTM, CDR2 ANQGSEA. Germline trimming cut 0 bases from V and 2 bases from J; bases unmatched to any gene: 6.

The V gene is TRBV30, the J gene TRBJ2-1; D gene unclear. Between the trimmed V and J ends, which lost 3 bases and 4 bases, there was a span of 10 bases. The CDR3 covers 13 residues. Looked up from germline, CDR1 is GTSNPN and CDR2 is SVGIG (reference sequence). This chain's CDR3 is CAWRLDSYNEQFF. CDR3 DNA sequence: TGTGCCTGGAGGCTTGACTCGTACAATGAGCAGTTCTTC.

V is TRBV9 and J is TRBJ2-2; 8 bases line up with TRBD1. Germline V gene lookup returns CDR1 SGDLS and CDR2 YYNGEE. The V segment lost 3 bases and the J segment 3 bases; nucleotides outside the gene matches: 7. The length of the CDR3 is 16 residues. The CDR3 loop reads CASSATGGGDTGELFF. DNA of the CDR3: TGTGCCAGCAGCGCAACAGGGGGAGGCGACACCGGGGAGCTGTTTTTT.

By share, this clone ranks as medium-sized. The rearrangement joins TRBV30 to TRBJ1-1; D unclear. Germline CDR1 and CDR2: GTSNPN and SVGIG (reference sequence). CDR3 length: 13 residues. V was shortened by 0 bases and J by 5 bases, with 10 bases between the two germline ends. The CDR3 nucleotides read TGTGCCTGGAGTGTTGGGGTTGGGACTGAAGCTTTCTTT. As protein: CAWSVGVGTEAFF. The full variable domain, completed using reference TRBV30 and TRBJ1-1, is SQTIHQWPATLVQPVGSPLSLECTVEGTSNPNLYWYRQAAGRGLQLLFYSVGIGQISSEVPQNLSASRPQDRQFILSSKKLLLSDSGFYLCAWSVGVGTEAFFGQGTRLTVV.

This chain connects TRBV5-4 to TRBJ1-1; D gene uncertain. Between the trimmed V and J ends, which lost 2 bases and 0 bases, there was a span of 5 bases. The CDR3 spans 13 residues. Per the germline V gene, CDR1 is SGHNT and CDR2 is YYREEE (reference sequence). The CDR3 is CASSFQVNTEAFF. CDR3 in DNA: TGTGCCAGCAGCTTTCAAGTGAACACTGAAGCTTTCTTT.

The chain combines TRBV30 with TRBJ2-6, with a possible D match to TRBD1 (5 bases). V was trimmed by 0 bases and J by 0 bases, leaving 15 bases between them. The CDR3 sequence is 18 residues long. Germline values: CDR1 GTSNPN, CDR2 SVGIG (reference sequence). CDR3 in DNA: TGTGCCTGGAGTGTACGAAGGGGCGTAGCCTCTGGGGCCAACGTCCTGACTTTC. Encoded protein: CAWSVRRGVASGANVLTF.

V is TRBV10-3 and J is TRBJ2-3; 8 bases align to TRBD2. The CDR3 is made up of 16 amino acids. Germline V gene lookup returns CDR1 ENHRY and CDR2 SYGVKD. V shed 4 bases and J 1 base; nucleotides not matched to a gene: 7. The CDR3 loop is CAISGIAGPGTDTQYF. The CDR3 DNA sequence: TGTGCCATCAGTGGCATAGCGGGACCTGGCACAGATACGCAGTATTTT.

The genes are TRBV9 and TRBJ2-5; TRBD2 aligns across 8 bases. Germline V gene data show CDR1 as SGDLS and CDR2 as YYNGEE. The CDR3 sequence is 18 residues long. The ends lost 1 base at V and 2 bases at J; junction bases unmatched: 13. In nucleotides, the CDR3 is TGTGCCAGCAGCGTAAGCGGGGGCCAATGGAGCGGTCAAGAGACCCAGTACTTC. Its protein product is CASSVSGGQWSGQETQYF.

This chain joins TRBV27 and TRBJ1-6; D call uncertain. This CDR3 has 15 amino acids. Germline V gene lookup returns CDR1 MNHEY and CDR2 SMNVEV (reference sequence). The V end was cut by 2 bases, the J end by 7 bases, with 12 bases between. CDR3 amino acids: CASSLRQPLNSPLHF. CDR3 nucleotide sequence: TGTGCCAGCAGTTTAAGGCAGCCGTTAAATTCACCCCTCCACTTT.

The chain employs TRBV28 and TRBJ1-1, with unresolved D. CDR1 is MDHEN and CDR2 is SYDVKM in the germline V gene. The V and J ends lost 6 bases and 0 bases respectively, with 11 bases between them. The CDR3 totals 14 residues. CDR3: CASRAVSMNTEAFF. The CDR3 DNA reads TGTGCCAGCAGAGCAGTGTCAATGAACACTGAAGCTTTCTTT. The variable domain in full, completed from reference TRBV28 and TRBJ1-1, reads DVKVTQSSRYLVKRTGEKVFLECVQDMDHENMFWYRQDPGLGLRLIYFSYDVKMKEKGDIPEGYSVSREKKERFSLILESASTNQTSMYLCASRAVSMNTEAFFGQGTRLTVV.

CDR3 in DNA: TGCGCCAGCAGTGAGACCCCGGGACTAGTTACTTCAGATACGCAGTATTTT. As protein: CASSETPGLVTSDTQYF. The chain carries TRBV10-1 and TRBJ2-3, with 8 bases lining up with TRBD2. Germline V CDR1 and CDR2: WNHNN, SYGVQD (reference sequence). This CDR3 has 17 residues. V shed 2 bases and J 4 bases; nucleotides not matched to a gene: 11.

V usage is TRBV19 and J usage is TRBJ1-6; D not resolved. V gave up 3 bases and J gave up 0 bases, with 6 bases separating them. Germline V gene sequence: CDR1 LNHDA, CDR2 SQIVND (reference sequence). CDR3 length: 15 amino acids. CDR3 bases: TGTGCCAGTAGTATCGAAAGCTCCTATAATTCACCCCTCCACTTT. As protein: CASSIESSYNSPLHF.

The V gene is TRBV19, the J gene TRBJ1-2, with 12 bases matching TRBD1. This CDR3 region has 16 residues. Trimming at V came to 11 bases and at J to 8 bases, leaving 18 bases not matched to a gene. Germline V gene data show CDR1 as LNHDA and CDR2 as SQIVND (reference sequence). The CDR3: CAATSGTGGYLGGYTF. CDR3 sequence (DNA): TGTGCCGCGACTTCCGGGACAGGGGGCTATCTGGGAGGCTACACCTTC.

V and J are TRBV10-3 and TRBJ2-7, with 11 bases aligning to TRBD1. CDR1 is ENHRY, CDR2 SYGVKD, per germline. V shed 2 bases and J 6 bases; nucleotides not matched to a gene: 3. The CDR3 is 14 residues long. The CDR3 nucleotides are TGTGCCATCAGTGAGGGACAGGGGGCTCTCGAGCAGTACTTC. It encodes CAISEGQGALEQYF.

The CDR3 nucleotides read TGCGCCAGCAGCTCAGGCACACAAAACACTGAAGCTTTCTTT. It codes for CASSSGTQNTEAFF. The rearrangement uses TRBV5-1 and TRBJ1-1; D is unclear. Trimming left V 3 bases short and J 2 bases short, with 11 bases between. Per germline, CDR1 SGHRS and CDR2 YFSETQ. The CDR3 runs 14 residues.

V gene TRBV27 combines with J gene TRBJ2-1; D ambiguous. Germline values: CDR1 MNHEY, CDR2 SMNVEV (reference sequence). The CDR3 has 14 amino acids. Trimming shortened V by 4 bases and J by 6 bases, and 13 bases separated the two germline ends. The CDR3 region is CASSSGVLFNEQFF. The CDR3 DNA reads TGTGCCAGCAGTTCCGGCGTCCTTTTCAATGAGCAGTTCTTC.

The chain has TRBV19 and TRBJ1-5; TRBD1 agrees at 7 bases. Germline V gene lookup returns CDR1 LNHDA and CDR2 SQIVND (reference sequence). The CDR3 runs to 16 residues. V dropped 5 bases and J dropped 0; count of bases not matched to a gene: 7. This chain's CDR3 is CASSDTGAYSNQPQHF. DNA of the CDR3: TGTGCCAGTAGTGATACAGGGGCCTATAGCAATCAGCCCCAGCATTTT.

The gene calls are TRBV12-3 or TRBV12-4 and TRBJ1-5, with unresolved D. The length of the CDR3 is 13 residues. Trimming took 5 bases from V and 0 from J, leaving 5 bases between them. In DNA, the CDR3 is TGTGCCAGCAGTGTCGGTAGCAATCAGCCCCAGCATTTT. Amino acid sequence: CASSVGSNQPQHF.

J is TRBJ2-1 and V is TRBV4-2; 9 nucleotides align to TRBD1. The CDR3 covers 16 residues. CDR1 is LGHNA and CDR2 is YNFKEQ in the germline V gene. V was pared by 3 bases and J by 12 bases, with 15 bases of the junction left unmatched. CDR3 in amino acids: CASSQLGDRVLAWQFF. The CDR3 DNA reads TGTGCCAGCAGCCAGTTGGGGGACAGGGTATTGGCTTGGCAGTTCTTC.

The chain carries TRBV30 and TRBJ2-7, with 10 bases that match TRBD2. CDR3 length: 15 residues. In germline, CDR1 is GTSNPN, CDR2 SVGIG (reference sequence). V lost 3 bases and J lost 4; bases outside the gene matches: 9. The CDR3 DNA reads TGTGCCTGGAGAACGGTAGCGGGAGGTCGGTACGAGCAGTACTTC. It is translated as CAWRTVAGGRYEQYF.

This clone has only one observation. This chain links TRBV11-3 with TRBJ2-3; 10 nucleotides agree with TRBD2. Germline values: CDR1 SGHNT, CDR2 YENEEA. V shed 5 bases and J 6 bases; nucleotides not matched to a gene: 8. The CDR3 sequence is 15 residues long. The CDR3 DNA is TGTGCCAGCAGCCTCAATAGCGGGAGGCCGGATACGCAGTATTTT. It specifies CASSLNSGRPDTQYF.

The chain is built from TRBV30 and TRBJ2-2, with 9 bases fitting TRBD2. The J segment lost 5 bases and the V segment lost 3 bases, leaving 7 bases of the junction unmatched. The CDR3 loop spans 15 amino acids. Germline V gene sequence: CDR1 GTSNPN, CDR2 SVGIG (reference sequence). The CDR3 coding sequence is TGTGCCTGGAGAAGAGCGGGAGGAGGTACCGGGGAGCTGTTTTTT. Translation gives CAWRRAGGGTGELFF.

J is TRBJ1-1 and V is TRBV5-5, with TRBD1 as a possible D gene (5 bases). The V gene lost 4 bases and the J gene lost 0 bases, with 16 bases spanning the gap. The CDR3 is made up of 16 amino acids. Germline V gene sequence: CDR1 SGHKS, CDR2 YYEKEE (reference sequence). In nucleotides, the CDR3 is TGTGCCAGCAGCCGGGCTGGGGGGAGAATGAACACTGAAGCTTTCTTT. Translating gives CASSRAGGRMNTEAFF.

The V call is TRBV5-1, the J call TRBJ1-4; 8 bases are shared with TRBD1. This CDR3 has 14 residues. Germline V lookup: CDR1 SGHRS, CDR2 YFSETQ. V lost 3 bases, J lost 8 bases, and 6 bases stayed unmatched. The DNA for the CDR3 is TGCGCCAGCAGCTCAGACAGGGGTGGCGAAAAACTGTTTTTT. Encoded protein: CASSSDRGGEKLFF.

The J gene is TRBJ2-7, the V gene TRBV6-6, with no clear D. The CDR3 length is 11 residues. Trimming took 2 bases from V and 6 from J, leaving 5 bases between them. Germline CDR1 is MNHNY and CDR2 is SVGAGI (reference sequence). The CDR3 sequence: CASSYDGEQYF. The CDR3 DNA reads TGTGCCAGCAGTTACGACGGCGAGCAGTACTTC.

The chain is built from TRBV6-5 and TRBJ2-3; D uncertain. From germline, CDR1 is MNHEY and CDR2 SVGAGI. The V and J ends lost 0 bases and 2 bases respectively, with 6 bases between them. The CDR3 is 14 amino acids. Here the CDR3 reads CASSYSALTDTQYF. CDR3 nucleotides: TGTGCCAGCAGTTACTCGGCCCTCACAGATACGCAGTATTTT.